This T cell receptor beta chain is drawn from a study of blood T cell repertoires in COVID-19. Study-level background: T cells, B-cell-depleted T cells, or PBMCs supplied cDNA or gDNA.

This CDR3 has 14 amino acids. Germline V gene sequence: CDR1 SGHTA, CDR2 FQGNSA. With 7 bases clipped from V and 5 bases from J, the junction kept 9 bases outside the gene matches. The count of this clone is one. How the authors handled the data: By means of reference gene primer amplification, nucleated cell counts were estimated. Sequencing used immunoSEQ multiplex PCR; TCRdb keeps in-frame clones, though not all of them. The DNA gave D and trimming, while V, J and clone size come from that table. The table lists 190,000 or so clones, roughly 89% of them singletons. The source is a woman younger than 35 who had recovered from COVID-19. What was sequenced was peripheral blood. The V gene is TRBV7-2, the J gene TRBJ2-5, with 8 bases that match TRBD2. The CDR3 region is CASMVGGAAETQYF. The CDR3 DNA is TGTGCCAGCATGGTCGGGGGGGCCGCGGAGACCCAGTACTTC.